What follows is one TCR beta chain and its context. CDR1 is MRHNA and CDR2 is SNTAGT in the germline V gene. V dropped 3 bases and J dropped 4; count of bases not matched to a gene: 10. The CDR3 spans 18 residues. This entry comes from a study of T cells in localized non-small cell lung cancer. The repertoire was sequenced with immunoSEQ multiplex PCR; TCRdb's copy has only in-frame clones and lacks some. The repertoire holds 86,000 or so clones, with roughly 81% as singletons. The TCR originated in a man between 35 and 75 years old with stage I lung adenocarcinoma. The source material was peripheral blood, sampled before any cancer treatment. This rearrangement joins TRBV6-4 to TRBJ1-5, with 12 bases fitting TRBD1. As DNA, the CDR3 is TGTGCCAGCAGTGAGCCGGGACAGGGGGCCAATTTTAATCAGCCCCAGCATTTT. Translation: CASSEPGQGANFNQPQHF.